This T cell receptor (beta chain) was retrieved from a study of T cells in lung cancer brain metastases. Germline V lookup: CDR1 SGHVS, CDR2 FNYEAQ. This CDR3 has 13 residues. Trimming stripped 4 bases from V and 3 bases from J, with 9 bases between. Using immunoSEQ multiplex PCR, the repertoire was profiled, and TCRdb retains in-frame clones only, with some absent. The data hold roughly 950 clones, with around four fifths observed a single time. J is TRBJ2-5 and V is TRBV7-6, with D possibly TRBD1 on 6 matching bases. The clonotype was recovered from an older woman with non-small cell lung cancer that had spread to the brain. The sample taken for sequencing was tumor tissue from a brain metastasis. In nucleotides, the CDR3 is TGTGCCAGCAGCTCCAGGGGAAAAGAGACCCAGTACTTC. It yields the protein CASSSRGKETQYF. Complete variable domain (other parts from reference TRBV7-6 and TRBJ2-5): GAGVSQSPRYKVTKRGQDVALRCDPISGHVSLYWYRQALGQGPEFLTYFNYEAQQDKSGLPNDRFSAERPEGSISTLTIQRTEQRDSAMYRCASSSRGKETQYFGPGTRLLVL.